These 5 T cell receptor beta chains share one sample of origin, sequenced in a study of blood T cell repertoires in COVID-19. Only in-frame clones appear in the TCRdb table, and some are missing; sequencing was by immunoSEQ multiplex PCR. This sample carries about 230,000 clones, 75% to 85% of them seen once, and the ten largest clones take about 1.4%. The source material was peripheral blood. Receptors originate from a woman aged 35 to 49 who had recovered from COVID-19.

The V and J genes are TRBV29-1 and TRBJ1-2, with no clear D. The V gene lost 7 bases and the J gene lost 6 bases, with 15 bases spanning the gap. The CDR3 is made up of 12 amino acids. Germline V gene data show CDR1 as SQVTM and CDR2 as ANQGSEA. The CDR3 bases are TGCAGCGGGGGTCAACAGTCGGATGGCTACACCTTC. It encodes CSGGQQSDGYTF. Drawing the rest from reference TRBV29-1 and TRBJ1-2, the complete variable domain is SAVISQKPSRDICQRGTSLTIQCQVDSQVTMMFWYRQQPGQSLTLIATANQGSEATYESGFVIDKFPISRPNLTFSTLTVSNMSPEDSSIYLCSGGQQSDGYTFGSGTRLTVV.

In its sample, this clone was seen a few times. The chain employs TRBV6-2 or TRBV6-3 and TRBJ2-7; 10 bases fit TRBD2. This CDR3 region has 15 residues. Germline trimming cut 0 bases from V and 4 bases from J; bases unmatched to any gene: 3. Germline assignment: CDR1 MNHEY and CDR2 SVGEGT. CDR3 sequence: CASSYSTSGFYEQYF. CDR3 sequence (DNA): TGTGCCAGCAGTTACTCGACTAGCGGGTTTTACGAGCAGTACTTC.

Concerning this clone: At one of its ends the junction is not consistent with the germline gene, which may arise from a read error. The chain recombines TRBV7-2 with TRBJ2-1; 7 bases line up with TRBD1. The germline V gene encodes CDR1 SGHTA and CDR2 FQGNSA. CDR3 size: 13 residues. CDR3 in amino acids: CASSTTGNNEQFF. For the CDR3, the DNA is TGTGCCAGCAGTACGACAGGGAACAACGAGCAGTTCTTC.

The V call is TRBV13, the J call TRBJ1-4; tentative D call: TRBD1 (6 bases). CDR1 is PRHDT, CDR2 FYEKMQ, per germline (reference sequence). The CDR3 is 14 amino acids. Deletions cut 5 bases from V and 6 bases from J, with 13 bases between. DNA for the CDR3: TGTGCCAGCAGCCAACAGGGAAATGATGAAAAACTGTTTTTT. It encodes CASSQQGNDEKLFF.

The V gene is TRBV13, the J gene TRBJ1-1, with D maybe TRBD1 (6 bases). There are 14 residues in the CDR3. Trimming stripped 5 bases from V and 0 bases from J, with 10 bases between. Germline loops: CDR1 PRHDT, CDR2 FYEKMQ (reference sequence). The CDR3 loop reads CASSPGQLNTEAFF. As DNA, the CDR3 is TGTGCCAGCAGCCCCGGACAGCTGAACACTGAAGCTTTCTTT.